This T cell receptor (beta chain) was sequenced in a study of CD8+ T cells in alopecia areata. Study-wide results and caveats: Among the top 100, expanded CD8+ clones were significantly decreased by tofacitinib, as was scalp clonality. While patients received tofacitinib, many expanded lesional clones remained present in scalp and blood. Sequences from scalp samples also cover resident alphabeta T cells of normal skin. Patients showed less clear TCR sequence sharing than mice, possibly partly because of HLA diversity.

CDR1 is SQVTM, CDR2 ANQGSEA, per germline. There are 12 residues in the CDR3. Between the trimmed V and J ends, which lost 7 bases and 10 bases, there was a span of 17 bases. After isolation, RNA underwent reverse transcription to generate cDNA as the sequencing template. The table came from immunoSEQ multiplex PCR; TCRdb's copy has only in-frame clones and leaves some out. The sample lists 200,000 or so clones; 55% to 75% were seen once. Treatment specified: oral pan-JAK inhibitor, 5-10 mg twice daily. As to this clone: The antigen remains undetermined.

The sequenced sample was CD4+ T cells sorted from blood, obtained at week 24, from a patient treated with tofacitinib. The source is a human donor with alopecia areata. This sequence joins TRBV29-1 and TRBJ1-5; D unresolved. CDR3 protein: CSAKKRTGPQHF. The CDR3 DNA is TGCAGCGCGAAAAAAAGAACGGGTCCCCAGCATTTT.